These 31 T cell receptor beta chains came from one sample sequenced in a study of tumor-infiltrating lymphocytes in primary liver carcinoma. Unsorted bulk tissue of about 19-31 mg yielded co-extracted RNA and DNA. With a constant-region primer, TCR beta cDNA was made from around 530 ng of total RNA. Slightly modified ARM-PCR with three nested multiplex PCR rounds yielded TCR beta libraries. Forward primers for TRBV1-TRBV30 and a C-beta reverse primer served the first two PCR rounds, at 10 cycles each. From the multiplex PCR reads, TCRdb called clonotypes with MiXCR, one entry per CDR3 protein. This table holds 100,000 or so distinct CDR3 sequences, about two thirds found once. The specimen sequenced was liver tumor tissue from sampling region 2. The sample's subset: tumor region T2, inferior pole. The receptors stem from a woman aged 60-75 years with primary liver carcinoma and hepatitis B virus infection.

V usage is TRBV20-1 and J usage is TRBJ2-6; tentatively, D is TRBD2 (7 bases). Germline V gene lookup returns CDR1 DFQATT and CDR2 SNEGSKA (reference sequence). The CDR3 length is 16 residues. Trimming removed 1 base from V and 2 bases from J, with 12 bases in between. CDR3 nucleotides: TGCAGTGCTAGAGTGGGGAGGGGGACTGGGGCCAACGTCCTGACTTTC. Protein sequence: CSARVGRGTGANVLTF.

This clonotype was seen just once. The chain uses TRBV30 and TRBJ2-7, with D uncertain. The CDR3 consists of 15 residues. CDR1 is GTSNPN and CDR2 is SVGIG in the germline V gene (reference sequence). V shed 4 bases and J shed 3 bases, with 19 bases lying between them. The CDR3: CAWMGRRNRRYEQYF. CDR3 in DNA: TGTGCCTGGATGGGCCGAAGGAATAGACGCTACGAGCAGTACTTC.

V gene TRBV2 combines with J gene TRBJ2-1, with 9 bases matching TRBD1. The CDR3 extends over 14 amino acids. The junction had 7 bases not matched to a gene; V was cut back by 8 bases and J by 5 bases. Germline V gene sequence: CDR1 SNHLY, CDR2 FYNNEI. CDR3 DNA: TGTGCCAGCCGGACAGGGGCAATGGACAATGAGCAGTTCTTC. Its protein is CASRTGAMDNEQFF.

A remark on this clonotype: A read error may account for a junction end that differs from germline. The chain uses TRBV14 and TRBJ1-1; 9 nucleotides align to TRBD1. The germline CDR1 and CDR2 sequences are SGHDN and FVKESK. The CDR3 runs to 18 residues. This CDR3 reads CASSQGLGRGTGNIEAFF. In DNA form, the CDR3 reads TGTGCCAGCAGCCAAGGCCTCGGACGTGGGACAGGGAACATTGAAGCTTTCTTT.

As for this clonotype: A read error may explain this, as a much larger clone is one base away. The chain uses TRBV29-1 and TRBJ1-2, with 8 bases matching TRBD1. From germline, CDR1 is SQVTM and CDR2 ANQGSEA. V lost 5 bases and J lost 4; bases outside the gene matches: 9. The CDR3 contains 14 residues. The CDR3, as DNA: TGCAGCGTTCCTGACAGGGGCGTCAGCTATGGCTACACCTTC. Translating it yields CSVPDRGVSYGYTF.

As for this clonotype: A much bigger clone sits one base away, suggesting this may be a read error. The genes are TRBV30 and TRBJ2-5; D is possibly TRBD1 (7 bases). The CDR3 runs to 16 residues. The V end lost 7 bases, the J end lost 5 bases, and 26 bases lay between the germline ends. Germline loops: CDR1 GTSNPN, CDR2 SVGIG (reference sequence). In DNA form, the CDR3 reads TGTGCCTCAGGGTCAGGCGGGACAGCGAACGAGGAGACCCAGTACTTC. Its protein product is CASGSGGTANEETQYF. Drawing the rest from reference TRBV30 and TRBJ2-5, the complete variable domain is SQTIHQWPATLVQPVGSPLSLECTVEGTSNPNLYWYRQAAGRGLQLLFYSVGIGQISSEVPQNLSASRPQDRQFILSSKKLLLSDSGFYLCASGSGGTANEETQYFGPGTRLLVL.

This clonotype was counted many times. The chain uses TRBV14 and TRBJ2-3; 13 bases align to TRBD2. The CDR3 length is 16 residues. The germline V gene has CDR1 SGHDN and CDR2 FVKESK. V shed 5 bases, J shed 9 bases, and the junction held 11 bases outside the gene matches. CDR3 sequence: CASSGGLAGRLGTQYF. CDR3 DNA sequence: TGTGCCAGCAGCGGGGGACTAGCGGGGAGACTAGGAACGCAGTATTTT. The whole variable domain, filled in from reference TRBV14 and TRBJ2-3, reads EAGVTQFPSHSVIEKGQTVTLRCDPISGHDNLYWYRRVMGKEIKFLLHFVKESKQDESGMPNNRFLAERTGGTYSTLKVQPAELEDSGVYFCASSGGLAGRLGTQYFGPGTRLTVL.

Remarks on this clonotype: An end of the junction differs from the germline gene, which may be a read error. This chain uses TRBV11-3 with TRBJ2-1; D gene unclear. Germline lookup yields CDR1 SGHNT and CDR2 YENEEA. CDR3 length: 13 amino acids. CDR3 region: CASSLGDTNEQLF. The CDR3 DNA sequence: TGTGCCAGCAGCTTAGGAGACACTAATGAGCAGTTATTC.

Regarding this clonotype: This may come from a read error, since a much larger clone is one base off. V is TRBV5-4 and J is TRBJ1-6, with TRBD1 matching over 9 bases. Trimming at V came to 4 bases and at J to 8 bases, leaving 10 bases not matched to a gene. CDR1 is SGHNT, CDR2 YYREEE, per germline (reference sequence). The CDR3 contains 16 residues. CDR3 in DNA: TGTGCCAGCAGCCATCCAGGGACAGGGATGGATTCACCCCTCCACTTT. It encodes CASSHPGTGMDSPLHF.

As to this clonotype: This sequence may be a read error, since a much larger clone differs from it by one base. The rearrangement links TRBV5-1 to TRBJ2-3, with D perhaps matching TRBD1 or TRBD2 (5 bases each). The CDR3 consists of 17 residues. Trimming left V 2 bases short and J 2 bases short, with 18 bases between. Per germline, CDR1 SGHRS and CDR2 YFSETQ. CDR3 coding DNA: TGCGCCAGCAGCTTTAGCGCGAGTGCTGGGACCACAGATACGCAGTATTTT. This gives the protein CASSFSASAGTTDTQYF.

As for this clonotype: This could be a read error, since a much larger clone is one nucleotide away. This CDR3 fails to terminate in the conserved phenylalanine or tryptophan, so it likely reflects a read error. It is unclear where the CDR3 begins or ends on the DNA, so no DNA is shown, and the CDR3 is as TCRdb lists it. The rearrangement joins TRBV6-6 to TRBJ1-4; the table gives TRBD1 as D, unverified against the DNA. The CDR3 comprises 17 residues, both ends counted. CDR1 is MNHNY, CDR2 SVGAGI, per germline (reference sequence). CDR3 protein: CASSSSQGPIVGEKLVS.

This clonotype appeared many times. This chain links TRBV6-5 with TRBJ2-1, with a weak D call TRBD2 (6 bases). Germline V gene data show CDR1 as MNHEY and CDR2 as SVGAGI. Trimming cost V 5 bases and J 1 base, with 18 bases left between them. CDR3 length: 17 residues. CDR3 loop: CASSTDMGGESYNEQFF. The CDR3 bases are TGTGCCAGCAGTACCGACATGGGCGGGGAATCCTACAATGAGCAGTTCTTC.

J is TRBJ2-5 and V is TRBV11-2, with D possibly being TRBD1 (5 bases). CDR1 and CDR2 from the germline V gene are SGHAT and FQNNGV. CDR3 length equals 15 residues. V lost 5 bases and J lost 4, with 17 bases in between. The CDR3 reads CASSLGQGSRETQYF. The CDR3, as DNA: TGTGCCAGCAGCCTGGGGCAGGGATCGCGAGAGACCCAGTACTTC.

With respect to this clonotype: The junction and the germline gene differ at one end; a read error may be behind it. This chain uses TRBV11-2 with TRBJ2-3; D is possibly TRBD1 (5 bases). Per the germline V gene, CDR1 is SGHAT and CDR2 is FQNNGV. The CDR3 spans 15 residues. DNA of the CDR3: TGTGCCAGCAGCTCCCAGGGCTTTAGCACAGGTACGCAGTGCTTT. Its protein is CASSSQGFSTGTQCF.

About this clonotype: An end of the junction differs from the germline gene, which may be a read error. This sequence joins TRBV11-2 and TRBJ2-3; 7 bases align to TRBD1. CDR1 and CDR2 from the germline V gene are SGHAT and FQNNGV. CDR3 length: 13 residues. CDR3 DNA: TGTGCCAGCTTAGACAGGGAGATCGATACACAGTATTTT. This sequence encodes CASLDREIDTQYF.

Details on this clonotype: A junction boundary mismatches the germline segment, possibly from a read error. The V call is TRBV6-5, the J call TRBJ1-5; possibly TRBD1 for D (6 bases). This CDR3 is 15 amino acids long. Germline V gene data show CDR1 as MNHEY and CDR2 as SVGAGI. The DNA of the CDR3 is TGTCCCAGCAGCCCAGGGGCCCTTATCGGCCAGCCCCAGCATTTT. This gives the protein CPSSPGALIGQPQHF.

The V call is TRBV4-2, the J call TRBJ2-3; D gene ambiguous. V was cut by 11 bases and J by 3 bases, with 18 bases left in between. Germline assignment: CDR1 LGHNA and CDR2 YNFKEQ. The CDR3 spans 14 residues. The CDR3 DNA is TGTGCCGGTAGCCAAGTTAGAGGTACAGATACGCAGTATTTT. Its protein is CAGSQVRGTDTQYF.

This clonotype has a count of ten or more. The CDR3 reads CASSYHTGGVGYTF. The CDR3 nucleotides read TGTGCCAGCAGTTACCATACAGGGGGCGTTGGCTACACCTTC. The rearrangement uses TRBV6-5 and TRBJ1-2; TRBD1 aligns across 9 bases. The CDR3 is 14 residues long. Germline V gene sequence: CDR1 MNHEY, CDR2 SVGAGI. Germline trimming cut 2 bases from V and 7 bases from J; bases unmatched to any gene: 5.

Worth noting for this clonotype: Sequence at one end of the junction differs from germline and may be a read error. This chain connects TRBV9 to TRBJ2-7; tentatively, D is TRBD2 (5 bases). CDR1 is SGDLS, CDR2 YYNGEE, per germline. This CDR3 comprises 14 residues. The CDR3 coding sequence is TGTGTCAGCAGCGTAGGCCTCGGAGGATACGAGCAGTACTTC. Translation: CVSSVGLGGYEQYF.

Details on this clonotype: A read error is possible here, since a much larger clone lies one base away. V and J are TRBV7-9 and TRBJ2-7; 7 bases match TRBD2. The CDR3 contains 14 residues. Per the germline V gene, CDR1 is SEHNR and CDR2 is FQNEAQ (reference sequence). CDR3 loop: CASSLREKNYQQYF. The CDR3 coding sequence is TGTGCCAGCAGCTTGCGGGAGAAGAACTACCAGCAGTACTTC.

As regards this clonotype: This is likely a read error, given that the CDR3 carries no conserved phenylalanine or tryptophan at its end. V and J are TRBV6-1 and TRBJ2-5; 11 bases match TRBD1. Trimming took 9 bases from V and 4 from J; bases not matched to a gene: 10. The CDR3 extends over 15 amino acids. Per the germline V gene, CDR1 is MNHNS and CDR2 is SASEGT. The CDR3 sequence: CASSRTGGSGETQYL. The CDR3 DNA follows: TGTGCCAGTAGTCGGACAGGGGGCTCGGGAGAGACCCAGTACTTA.

This clonotype has a handful of counts. This may be a read error: a much more frequent sequence differs by one nucleotide. V gene TRBV4-1 combines with J gene TRBJ1-2; no clear D. Germline V gene data show CDR1 as MGHRA and CDR2 as YSYEKL. CDR3 length: 13 residues. The DNA for the CDR3 is TGCGCCAGCAGCTACGACCCTAACTGTGGCTACACCTTC. It specifies CASSYDPNCGYTF.

Regarding this clonotype: At one of its ends the junction is not consistent with the germline gene, which may arise from a read error. The chain uses TRBV12-3 or TRBV12-4 and TRBJ2-1; no reliable D call. The length of the CDR3 is 12 residues. CDR3 DNA sequence: TGTGCCAGTAGTTTACTTGCGAATGAGCAGTTCTTC. Protein product: CASSLLANEQFF.

To note about this clonotype: This may be a read error, as it is one base from a much larger clone. The chain employs TRBV28 and TRBJ1-1; D is possibly TRBD1 (5 bases). The CDR3 extends over 14 amino acids. The germline V gene encodes CDR1 MDHEN and CDR2 SYDVKM. The CDR3 region has the DNA TGTGCCAGCAGAGAGGCAGGGAAGGACACTGAAACTTTCTTT. Residues: CASREAGKDTETFF.

On this clonotype itself: Germline and junction disagree at one end, which may indicate a read error. The gene calls are TRBV5-1 and TRBJ2-1; TRBD1 matches at 11 bases. CDR3 size: 15 residues. Germline CDR1 SGHRS, CDR2 YFSETQ. The CDR3 reads CASSRGQGDKNEQFF. The CDR3 DNA reads TGTGCCAGCAGCAGGGGACAGGGGGATAAAAATGAGCAGTTCTTC.

This clonotype appeared a single time. The chain is built from TRBV12-3 or TRBV12-4 and TRBJ2-2; D not certain. The V gene lost 3 bases and the J gene lost 2 bases, with 10 bases spanning the gap. The CDR3 runs to 15 residues. Here the CDR3 DNA reads TGTGCCAGCAGTTTCTGGGGTTGTAACACCGGGGAGCTGTTTTTT. Its translation: CASSFWGCNTGELFF.

As concerns this clonotype: Mismatch with germline at one junction end may stem from a read error. The V gene is TRBV2, the J gene TRBJ2-3, with 11 bases aligning to TRBD2. The CDR3 has 13 residues. CDR1 and CDR2 from the germline V gene are SNHLY and FYNNEI. The chain's CDR3 is CAATSGSIDTQYF. As DNA, the CDR3 is TGTGCCGCAACTAGCGGGAGCATAGATACGCAGTATTTT.

With respect to this clonotype: No conserved phenylalanine or tryptophan ends this CDR3, so it is likely a read error. The gene calls are TRBV13 and TRBJ1-1; 7 bases are a match to TRBD1. The CDR3 loop spans 15 amino acids. In germline, CDR1 is PRHDT, CDR2 FYEKMQ (reference sequence). V gave up 11 bases and J gave up 2 bases; unmatched junction bases: 14. The CDR3, as DNA: TGTGCCGGCAAAGGGGGCACAGGGAGAAACACTGAAGCTTTCATT. Translated: CAGKGGTGRNTEAFI.

This clonotype was detected many times. The chain carries TRBV28 and TRBJ1-2, with TRBD1 matching 8 bases. V lost 7 bases to trimming and J lost 2 bases; unmatched junction nucleotides: 9. The germline gives CDR1 MDHEN, CDR2 SYDVKM. The CDR3 is 15 amino acids. The CDR3 bases are TGTGCCAGCACCCCGGGGACAGGAGGGAACTATGGCTACACCTTC. This encodes CASTPGTGGNYGYTF.

This chain connects TRBV19 to TRBJ2-1; D gene unclear. The germline CDR1 and CDR2 sequences are LNHDA and SQIVND (reference sequence). CDR3 size: 13 residues. Trimming removed 2 bases at V and 4 bases at J, with 6 bases between. CDR3 residues: CASSISDYNEQFF. In DNA form, the CDR3 reads TGTGCCAGTAGTATATCCGATTACAATGAGCAGTTCTTC.

Notes on this clonotype: This may be a read error: a much more frequent sequence differs by one nucleotide. This rearrangement joins TRBV5-8 to TRBJ1-2; no definite D call. Looked up from germline, CDR1 is SGHTS and CDR2 is YDEGEE. The CDR3 has 14 residues. V was shortened by 1 base and J by 5 bases, with 12 bases between the two germline ends. CDR3 region: CASSLWKLGYGYTF. The DNA for the CDR3 is TGTGCCAGCAGCTTGTGGAAATTGGGGTATGGCTACACCTTC.